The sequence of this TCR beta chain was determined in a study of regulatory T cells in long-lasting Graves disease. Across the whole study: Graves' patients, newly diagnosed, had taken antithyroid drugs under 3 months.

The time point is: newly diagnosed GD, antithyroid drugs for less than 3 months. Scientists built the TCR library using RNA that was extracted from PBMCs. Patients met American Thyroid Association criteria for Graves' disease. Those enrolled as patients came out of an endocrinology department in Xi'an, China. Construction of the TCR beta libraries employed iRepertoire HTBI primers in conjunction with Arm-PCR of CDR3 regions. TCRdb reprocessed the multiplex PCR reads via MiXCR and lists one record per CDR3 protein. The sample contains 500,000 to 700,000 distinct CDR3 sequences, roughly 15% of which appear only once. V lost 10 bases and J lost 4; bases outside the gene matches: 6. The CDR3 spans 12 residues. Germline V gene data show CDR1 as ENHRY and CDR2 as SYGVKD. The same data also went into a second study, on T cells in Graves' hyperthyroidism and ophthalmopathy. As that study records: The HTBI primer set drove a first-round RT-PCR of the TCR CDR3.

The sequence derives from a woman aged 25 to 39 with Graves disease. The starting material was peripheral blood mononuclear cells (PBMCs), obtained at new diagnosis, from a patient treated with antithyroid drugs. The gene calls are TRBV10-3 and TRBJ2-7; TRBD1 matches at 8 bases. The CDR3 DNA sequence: TGTGCCACCATGACAGGGGTGTACGAGCAGTACTTC. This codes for CATMTGVYEQYF.